The 10 T cell receptor beta chains reported below all come from one sample, sequenced in a study of T cells in Graves' hyperthyroidism and ophthalmopathy (dated by TCRdb to the late 2010s). Receptor amplification or capture employed multiplex PCR. The listed sequencing device is Illumina HiSeq 2000. The TCR beta CDR3 regions were amplified from the RNA transcripts. The TCR CDR3 was subjected to a first round of RT-PCR using the HTBI primer set and the Qiagen OneStep RT-PCR kit. In-frame beta chains were kept once TCRdb had trimmed the public reads at Q25 with fastp and called clones with MiXCR. Each CDR3 protein appears once, grouped with its most common genes and DNA. This sample lists roughly 500,000 distinct CDR3 sequences; about 16% were detected once. The ten top clones hold roughly 29% of the sample. The sequenced material came from blood. The receptors originated from a woman in her 30s with Graves' ophthalmopathy.

The chain joins TRBV28 to TRBJ2-5; 11 bases agree with TRBD2. Germline CDR1 and CDR2: MDHEN and SYDVKM. The CDR3 is 14 residues long. V lost 6 bases, J lost 7 bases, and 7 bases stayed unmatched. For the CDR3, the DNA is TGTGCCAGCAGACGAGAGGGGACTAGCGGGACCCAGTACTTC. This translates into CASRREGTSGTQYF.

This clonotype has a count of ten or more. The chain is built from TRBV29-1 and TRBJ2-1; 14 nucleotides agree with TRBD2. Trimming cost V 3 bases and J 7 bases; bases outside gene matches: 11. CDR3 length: 17 amino acids. Germline V lookup: CDR1 SQVTM, CDR2 ANQGSEA. CDR3 sequence reads: CSVEGTSGSPAGNEQFF. The CDR3, as DNA: TGCAGCGTTGAGGGGACTAGCGGGAGCCCCGCGGGTAATGAGCAGTTCTTC.

Concerning this clonotype: A read error may explain this, as a much larger clone is one base away. The chain is built from TRBV9 and TRBJ2-1; tentative D call: TRBD2 (5 bases). Per germline, CDR1 SGDLS and CDR2 YYNGEE. The CDR3 length is 15 residues. V was clipped by 4 bases and J by 3 bases, with 14 bases between them. CDR3 sequence reads: CASSPTGVIYNEQFF. Written as DNA, the CDR3 is TGTGCCAGCAGCCCCACCGGGGTCATCTACAATGAGCAGTTCTTC.

This clonotype was counted at least ten times. The chain carries TRBV11-2 and TRBJ2-1; 7 bases match TRBD2. CDR1 is SGHAT and CDR2 is FQNNGV in the germline V gene. The CDR3 is made up of 13 amino acids. V lost 0 bases, J lost 8 bases, and 1 base stayed unmatched. The DNA of the CDR3 is TGTGCCAGCAGCTTAGAACGGGGGGATGAGCAGTTCTTC. Translating gives CASSLERGDEQFF.

A word on this clonotype: One junction end disagrees with the germline gene, perhaps due to a read error. The V call is TRBV28, the J call TRBJ2-3, with 9 bases identical to TRBD1. This CDR3 is built from 14 residues. CDR1 and CDR2 (germline): MDHEN, SYDVKM. For the CDR3, the DNA is TGTGTCAGCAGTGACAGGGGGGTCCCAGATACGCAGTATTTT. This codes for CVSSDRGVPDTQYF.

This clonotype has only a few counts. The chain links TRBV29-1 to TRBJ2-1; D is tentatively TRBD1 or TRBD2 (5 bases each). CDR3 length equals 15 residues. The V end lost 5 bases, the J end lost 4 bases, and 18 bases lay between the germline ends. Germline CDR1 is SQVTM and CDR2 is ANQGSEA. In DNA form, the CDR3 reads TGCAGCGTTCAAAGGGGCAGCGGACCTTACAATGAGCAGTTCTTC. Protein sequence: CSVQRGSGPYNEQFF.

The rearrangement uses TRBV19 and TRBJ1-5; a weak D match, TRBD1 (5 bases). CDR1 LNHDA and CDR2 SQIVND come from the germline V gene (reference sequence). The CDR3 runs to 16 residues. Trimming pared 5 bases from V and 2 bases from J, leaving 16 bases between. In DNA form, the CDR3 reads TGTGCCAGTAGTTCCGTGTGGGGGAATGGCAATCAGCCCCAGCATTTT. Translating gives CASSSVWGNGNQPQHF.

This clonotype was counted many times. The chain links TRBV20-1 to TRBJ2-7; 9 bases line up with TRBD1. The V and J ends lost 0 bases and 5 bases, in that order; junction bases with no gene match: 5. The CDR3 length is 14 residues. CDR1 is DFQATT, CDR2 SNEGSKA, per germline (reference sequence). In DNA, the CDR3 is TGCAGTGCTAGAGATGGACAGGGGAGGAACGAGCAGTACTTC. Translation gives CSARDGQGRNEQYF.

J is TRBJ2-7 and V is TRBV10-3, with 9 bases lining up with TRBD1. Germline assignment: CDR1 ENHRY and CDR2 SYGVKD. J was trimmed by 3 bases and V by 3 bases; bases with no gene match: 6. The CDR3 is made up of 15 amino acids. Here the CDR3 reads CAISDKTGGLYEQYF. The CDR3 DNA reads TGTGCCATCAGTGATAAGACAGGGGGACTCTACGAGCAGTACTTC.

This clonotype occurred many times. V and J are TRBV6-4 and TRBJ2-1; 8 bases align to TRBD2. Per germline, CDR1 MRHNA and CDR2 SNTAGT. V was pared by 2 bases and J by 0 bases, with 0 bases of the junction left unmatched. This CDR3 has 15 residues. CDR3 residues: CASSDTSGSYNEQFF. The CDR3, as DNA: TGTGCCAGCAGTGACACTAGCGGCTCCTACAATGAGCAGTTCTTC.